These 25 T cell receptor beta chains originate from one sample sequenced in a study of cytomegalovirus exposure and HLA in healthy donors. The primer mix had 60 Vbeta and 13 Jbeta primers. Method: immunoSEQ multiplex PCR; TCRdb's copy keeps in-frame clones and lacks some. The table shows over 80,000 clones, with roughly 70% occurring only once. The sequenced material came from PBMCs. Receptors were obtained from a woman under 30 in good health and CMV-seropositive.

V gene TRBV28 combines with J gene TRBJ2-7; 11 bases match TRBD1. In germline, CDR1 is MDHEN, CDR2 SYDVKM. The length of the CDR3 is 15 residues. Germline trimming cut 5 bases from V and 7 bases from J; bases unmatched to any gene: 10. CDR3 residues: CASSPSRTGGREQYF. In DNA, the CDR3 is TGTGCCAGCAGTCCCTCCCGGACAGGGGGCAGAGAGCAGTACTTC. The full variable domain, completed using reference TRBV28 and TRBJ2-7, is DVKVTQSSRYLVKRTGEKVFLECVQDMDHENMFWYRQDPGLGLRLIYFSYDVKMKEKGDIPEGYSVSREKKERFSLILESASTNQTSMYLCASSPSRTGGREQYFGPGTRLTVT.

V is TRBV7-6 and J is TRBJ2-2, with TRBD1 matching 10 bases. CDR1 SGHVS and CDR2 FNYEAQ come from the germline V gene. The V segment lost 4 bases and the J segment 4 bases; nucleotides outside the gene matches: 6. CDR3 length equals 16 residues. In nucleotides, the CDR3 is TGTGCCAGCAGCTCCCACGACAGGGGGCGCACCGGGGAGCTGTTTTTT. Encoded protein: CASSSHDRGRTGELFF.

The CDR3 bases are TGCGCCAGCAGCCACGACAGCTCTGGGGCCAACGTCCTGACTTTC. Translated, it gives CASSHDSSGANVLTF. The chain is built from TRBV4-1 and TRBJ2-6; possible D gene TRBD1, 5 bases. Germline assignment: CDR1 MGHRA and CDR2 YSYEKL. The CDR3 totals 15 residues. Trimming pared 3 bases from V and 0 bases from J, leaving 6 bases between.

The chain employs TRBV27 and TRBJ2-5, with 7 bases matching TRBD1. The germline V gene has CDR1 MNHEY and CDR2 SMNVEV (reference sequence). This CDR3 is 20 amino acids long. V gave up 1 base and J gave up 5 bases; unmatched junction bases: 22. CDR3 nucleotide sequence: TGTGCCAGCAGTTTATTGGGGACAGAACTTATGGGGACCCCAGCCGAGACCCAGTACTTC. Translated, it gives CASSLLGTELMGTPAETQYF.

This chain uses TRBV7-6 with TRBJ2-1, with TRBD2 matching 11 bases. The CDR3 spans 16 residues. Germline CDR1 is SGHVS and CDR2 is FNYEAQ. Trimming removed 5 bases from V and 6 bases from J; junction bases left unmatched: 9. The CDR3 DNA sequence: TGTGCCAGCAGCCGGAGAGGGACTAGCGGAGGCAATGAGCAGTTCTTC. This encodes CASSRRGTSGGNEQFF.

This chain links TRBV11-2 with TRBJ1-3; possibly TRBD1 for D (6 bases). The CDR3 consists of 18 residues. Trimming removed 1 base at V and 0 bases at J, with 16 bases between. Germline assignment: CDR1 SGHAT and CDR2 FQNNGV. In DNA form, the CDR3 reads TGTGCCAGCAGCTTAGTGGGTTCAGGGGTCCTCTCTGGAAACACCATATATTTT. It translates to CASSLVGSGVLSGNTIYF.

Of note for this clone: The same CDR3 arises from other DNA sequences in this sample as well. The rearrangement links TRBV28 to TRBJ2-7; D remains ambiguous. The germline V gene encodes CDR1 MDHEN and CDR2 SYDVKM. V lost 5 bases and J 1 base, leaving 6 bases between the germline ends. The CDR3 contains 12 residues. The CDR3 is CASSLSSYEQYF. DNA of the CDR3: TGTGCCAGCAGTCTCAGTTCCTACGAGCAGTACTTC.

The chain employs TRBV11-2 and TRBJ1-1; D call uncertain. Germline V gene lookup returns CDR1 SGHAT and CDR2 FQNNGV. The CDR3 runs to 15 residues. V lost 5 bases to trimming and J lost 4 bases, with 17 bases between them. The CDR3 region has the DNA TGTGCCAGCAGCCTAAGCCCCGGTAGCAGCACTGAAGCTTTCTTT. Encoded protein: CASSLSPGSSTEAFF.

The V and J genes are TRBV2 and TRBJ1-6; D gene ambiguous. Germline lookup yields CDR1 SNHLY and CDR2 FYNNEI. The CDR3 has 14 amino acids. V was trimmed by 8 bases and J by 5 bases, leaving 13 bases between them. The CDR3 is CASSRVADNSPLHF. Here the CDR3 DNA reads TGTGCCAGCTCCCGGGTGGCGGATAATTCACCCCTCCACTTT.

The chain couples TRBV19 to TRBJ1-2, with no clear D. The CDR3 extends over 15 amino acids. In germline, CDR1 is LNHDA, CDR2 SQIVND (reference sequence). V dropped 3 bases and J dropped 2 bases, with 13 bases sitting between them. The CDR3 DNA reads TGTGCCAGTAGTATGATCCAGCGGAAGAACTATGGCTACACCTTC. Its protein product is CASSMIQRKNYGYTF.

The chain is built from TRBV19 and TRBJ1-5; tentative D call: TRBD1 (5 bases). V was shortened by 1 base and J by 3 bases, with 10 bases between the two germline ends. Per the germline V gene, CDR1 is LNHDA and CDR2 is SQIVND (reference sequence). This CDR3 is built from 15 residues. The CDR3 sequence is CASSIGGGANQPQHF. The DNA for the CDR3 is TGTGCCAGTAGTATAGGGGGGGGTGCCAATCAGCCCCAGCATTTT.

As concerns this clone: Mismatch with germline at one junction end may stem from a read error. The genes are TRBV7-9 and TRBJ1-1, with D possibly TRBD1 on 6 matching bases. From germline, CDR1 is SEHNR and CDR2 FQNEAQ (reference sequence). The CDR3 contains 15 residues. CDR3 in DNA: TGTTCCAGCAGCTCTGCTATGACAGGGAACACTGAAGCTTTCTTT. Residues: CSSSSAMTGNTEAFF.

This rearrangement joins TRBV7-9 to TRBJ1-3, with 7 bases that match TRBD1. V lost 4 bases, J lost 2 bases, and 8 bases stayed unmatched. The CDR3 is 16 residues long. Germline V gene lookup returns CDR1 SEHNR and CDR2 FQNEAQ (reference sequence). CDR3 sequence: CASSSGTASTGNTIYF. As DNA, the CDR3 is TGTGCCAGCAGCTCCGGGACAGCAAGCACTGGAAACACCATATATTTT.

The genes are TRBV5-8 and TRBJ2-3; 13 positions agree with TRBD2. This CDR3 has 16 residues. J was trimmed by 3 bases and V by 4 bases; bases with no gene match: 5. The germline V gene has CDR1 SGHTS and CDR2 YDEGEE. CDR3 protein: CASSRGLAGDTDTQYF. Here the CDR3 DNA reads TGTGCCAGCAGCCGCGGACTAGCGGGAGATACAGATACGCAGTATTTT.

J is TRBJ2-3 and V is TRBV6-1, with a possible D match to TRBD2 (6 bases). V was pared by 10 bases and J by 2 bases, with 16 bases between. The germline V gene has CDR1 MNHNS and CDR2 SASEGT. There are 14 residues in the CDR3. The CDR3 nucleotides are TGTGCCACCACGGGACTGGAGCACACAGATACGCAGTATTTT. It encodes CATTGLEHTDTQYF.

This chain joins TRBV19 and TRBJ1-2, with D perhaps TRBD1 (6 bases). CDR1 and CDR2 from the germline V gene are LNHDA and SQIVND (reference sequence). V lost 6 bases to trimming and J lost 3 bases, with 11 bases between them. There are 13 residues in the CDR3. The DNA of the CDR3 is TGTGCCAGTAGGGGGGACATCGACTATGGCTACACCTTC. This codes for CASRGDIDYGYTF.

This sequence joins TRBV5-8 and TRBJ2-6, with D possibly being TRBD1 (6 bases). Germline lookup yields CDR1 SGHTS and CDR2 YDEGEE. V was pared by 5 bases and J by 3 bases, with 9 bases between. The CDR3 spans 14 residues. This CDR3 reads CASRGADGANVLTF. In DNA, the CDR3 is TGTGCCAGCAGGGGGGCAGATGGGGCCAACGTCCTGACTTTC. The variable domain in full, completed from reference TRBV5-8 and TRBJ2-6, reads EAGVTQSPTHLIKTRGQQATLRCSPISGHTSVYWYQQALGLGLQFLLWYDEGEERNRGNFPPRFSGRQFPNYSSELNVNALELEDSALYLCASRGADGANVLTFGAGSRLTVL.

V and J are TRBV7-2 and TRBJ2-7, with 7 bases fitting TRBD2. The trim removed 0 bases at V and 3 bases at J, leaving 2 bases unmatched. The germline V gene has CDR1 SGHTA and CDR2 FQGNSA. CDR3 length: 14 residues. The CDR3 spells CASSLAWEGYEQYF. CDR3 in DNA: TGTGCCAGCAGCTTAGCGTGGGAGGGCTACGAGCAGTACTTC.

This sequence joins TRBV6-1 and TRBJ1-1; TRBD1 might be the D (5 bases). The germline gives CDR1 MNHNS, CDR2 SASEGT. The V end was cut by 6 bases, the J end by 3 bases, with 14 bases between. The CDR3 spans 14 residues. CDR3 sequence (DNA): TGTGCCAGCAGCATGACGGGGGTCGACACTGAAGCTTTCTTT. Translation gives CASSMTGVDTEAFF.

V usage is TRBV4-3 and J usage is TRBJ2-5; tentative D call: TRBD2 (6 bases). Germline values: CDR1 LGHNA, CDR2 YSLEER. There are 16 residues in the CDR3. Deletions cut 0 bases from V and 7 bases from J, with 18 bases between. For the CDR3, the DNA is TGCGCCAGCAGCCAAGAAACCGGTAACGCCGGGGGGACCCAGTACTTC. Protein product: CASSQETGNAGGTQYF.

This chain joins TRBV5-6 and TRBJ2-3, with TRBD2 as a possible D gene (5 bases). Germline loops: CDR1 SGHDT, CDR2 YYEEEE. The CDR3 sequence is 15 residues long. Trimming removed 2 bases at V and 5 bases at J, with 15 bases between. Here the CDR3 reads CASSFGGTFGDTQYF. DNA for the CDR3: TGTGCCAGCAGCTTCGGAGGAACTTTTGGAGATACGCAGTATTTT.

The chain combines TRBV7-9 with TRBJ1-2; possible D gene TRBD1, 6 bases. Germline CDR1 is SEHNR and CDR2 is FQNEAQ (reference sequence). The V and J ends lost 11 bases and 7 bases respectively, with 17 bases between them. CDR3 length: 12 residues. The CDR3 protein is CAGRTVGGGYTF. Written as DNA, the CDR3 is TGTGCCGGCCGGACAGTTGGTGGTGGCTACACCTTC.

This clone was observed a handful of times. At one end the junction does not follow the germline gene, possibly because of a read error. The gene calls are TRBV10-3 and TRBJ2-7; 7 nucleotides agree with TRBD1. Germline-derived CDR1 and CDR2 are ENHRY and SYGVKD. The CDR3 covers 13 residues. CDR3 DNA sequence: TGTGCCAGCAGTGAAGCAGGGGGTTGGGAACTGTACTTC. This sequence encodes CASSEAGGWELYF.

V gene TRBV6-5 combines with J gene TRBJ2-2, with 9 nucleotides matching TRBD2. Unmatched junction bases numbered 1, after V lost 4 bases and J lost 7 bases. This CDR3 spans 13 amino acids. The V gene's germline CDR1 is MNHEY and CDR2 SVGAGI. The CDR3 nucleotides are TGTGCCAGCAGTTCACTAGCGGGCGGGGAGCTGTTTTTT. Translating gives CASSSLAGGELFF.

This chain uses TRBV4-2 with TRBJ1-4; the D gene is possibly TRBD1 (6 bases). Germline V gene lookup returns CDR1 LGHNA and CDR2 YNFKEQ. Trimming removed 1 base from V and 15 bases from J, with 21 bases in between. This CDR3 region has 15 residues. The CDR3 DNA follows: TGTGCCAGCAGCCAAGTGGTTGACAGGTATGAAAGGATGTTTTTT. Its translation is CASSQVVDRYERMFF.